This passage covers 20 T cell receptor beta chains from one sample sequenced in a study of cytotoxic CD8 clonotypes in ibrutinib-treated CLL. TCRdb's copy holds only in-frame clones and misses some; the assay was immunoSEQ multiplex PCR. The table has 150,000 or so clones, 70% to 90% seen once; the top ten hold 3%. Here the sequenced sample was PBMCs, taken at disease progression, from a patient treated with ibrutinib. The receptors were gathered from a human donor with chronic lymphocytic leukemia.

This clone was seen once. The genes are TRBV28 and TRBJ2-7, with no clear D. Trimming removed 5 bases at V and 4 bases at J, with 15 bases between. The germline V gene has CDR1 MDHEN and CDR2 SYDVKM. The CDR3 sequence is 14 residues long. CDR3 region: CASSTPTVTYEQYF. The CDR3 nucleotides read TGTGCCAGCAGTACCCCCACTGTGACTTACGAGCAGTACTTC.

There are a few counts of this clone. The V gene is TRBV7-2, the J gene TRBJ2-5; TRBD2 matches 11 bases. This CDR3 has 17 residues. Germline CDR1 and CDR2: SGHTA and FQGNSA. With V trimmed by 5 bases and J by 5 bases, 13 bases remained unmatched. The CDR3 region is CASSQGVAGGPLETQYF. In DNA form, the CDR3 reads TGTGCCAGCAGCCAAGGGGTAGCGGGAGGGCCTTTGGAGACCCAGTACTTC.

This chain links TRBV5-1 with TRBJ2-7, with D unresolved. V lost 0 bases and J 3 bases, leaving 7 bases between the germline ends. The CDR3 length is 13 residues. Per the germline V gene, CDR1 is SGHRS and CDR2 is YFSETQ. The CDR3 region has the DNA TGCGCCAGCAGCTTGGGCTCAGGCTACGAGCAGTACTTC. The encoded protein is CASSLGSGYEQYF.

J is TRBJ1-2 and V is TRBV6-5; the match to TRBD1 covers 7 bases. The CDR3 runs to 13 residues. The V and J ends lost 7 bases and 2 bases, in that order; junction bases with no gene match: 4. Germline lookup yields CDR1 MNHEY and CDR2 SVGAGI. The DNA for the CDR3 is TGTGCCAGCAACCGAGGGGGCAACTATGGCTACACCTTC. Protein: CASNRGGNYGYTF.

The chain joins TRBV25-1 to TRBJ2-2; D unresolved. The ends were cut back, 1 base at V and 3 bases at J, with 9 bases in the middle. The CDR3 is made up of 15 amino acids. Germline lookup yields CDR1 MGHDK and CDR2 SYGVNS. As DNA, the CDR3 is TGTGCCAGCAGTGAATTGTCGAGCGACACCGGGGAGCTGTTTTTT. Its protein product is CASSELSSDTGELFF. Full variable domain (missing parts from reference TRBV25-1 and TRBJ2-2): EADIYQTPRYLVIGTGKKITLECSQTMGHDKMYWYQQDPGMELHLIHYSYGVNSTEKGDLSSESTVSRIRTEHFPLTLESARPSHTSQYLCASSELSSDTGELFFGEGSRLTVL.

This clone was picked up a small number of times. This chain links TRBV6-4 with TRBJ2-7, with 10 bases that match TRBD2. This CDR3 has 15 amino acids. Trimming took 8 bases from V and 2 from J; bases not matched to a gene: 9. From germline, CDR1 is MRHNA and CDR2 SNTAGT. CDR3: CASRSGLADPYEQYF. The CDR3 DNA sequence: TGTGCCAGCCGCTCCGGACTAGCGGACCCCTACGAGCAGTACTTC.

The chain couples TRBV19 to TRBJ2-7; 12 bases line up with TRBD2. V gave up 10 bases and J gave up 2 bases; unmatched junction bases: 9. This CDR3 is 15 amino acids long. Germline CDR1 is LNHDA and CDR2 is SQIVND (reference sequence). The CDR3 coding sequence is TGTGCCACCAAACCCGGACTAGCGGGAACCTACGAGCAGTACTTC. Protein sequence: CATKPGLAGTYEQYF. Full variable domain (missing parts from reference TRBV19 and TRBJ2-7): DGGITQSPKYLFRKEGQNVTLSCEQNLNHDAMYWYRQDPGQGLRLIYYSQIVNDFQKGDIAEGYSVSREKKESFPLTVTSAQKNPTAFYLCATKPGLAGTYEQYFGPGTRLTVT.

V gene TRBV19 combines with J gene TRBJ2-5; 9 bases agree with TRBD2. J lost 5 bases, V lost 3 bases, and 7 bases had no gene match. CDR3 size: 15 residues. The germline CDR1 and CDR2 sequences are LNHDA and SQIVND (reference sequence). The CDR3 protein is CASSMRSGRQETQYF. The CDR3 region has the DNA TGTGCCAGTAGTATGAGGAGCGGGAGGCAGGAGACCCAGTACTTC.

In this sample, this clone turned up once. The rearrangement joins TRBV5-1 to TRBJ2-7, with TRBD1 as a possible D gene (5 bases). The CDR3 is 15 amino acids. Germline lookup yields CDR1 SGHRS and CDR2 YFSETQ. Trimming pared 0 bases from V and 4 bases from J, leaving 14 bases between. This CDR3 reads CASSLAVRTSYEQYF. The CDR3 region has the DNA TGCGCCAGCAGCTTGGCCGTCAGGACATCATACGAGCAGTACTTC.

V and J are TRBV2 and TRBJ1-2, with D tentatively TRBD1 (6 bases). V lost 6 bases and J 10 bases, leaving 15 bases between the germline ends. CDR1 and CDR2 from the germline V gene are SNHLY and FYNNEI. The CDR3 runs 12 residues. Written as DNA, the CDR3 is TGTGCCAGCAGCAAGGCTTCAGGGGACTACACCTTC. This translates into CASSKASGDYTF.

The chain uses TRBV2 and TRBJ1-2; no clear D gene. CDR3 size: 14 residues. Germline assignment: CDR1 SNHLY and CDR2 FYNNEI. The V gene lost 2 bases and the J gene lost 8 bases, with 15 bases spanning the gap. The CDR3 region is CASSESIVRVGYTF. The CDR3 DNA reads TGTGCCAGCAGTGAATCGATCGTCCGGGTAGGCTACACCTTC.

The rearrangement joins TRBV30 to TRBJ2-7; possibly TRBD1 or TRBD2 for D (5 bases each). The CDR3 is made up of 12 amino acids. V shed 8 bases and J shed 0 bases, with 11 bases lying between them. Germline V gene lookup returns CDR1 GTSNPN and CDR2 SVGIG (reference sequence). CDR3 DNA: TGTGCCGGCGACGGGACCTCCTACGAGCAGTACTTC. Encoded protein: CAGDGTSYEQYF.

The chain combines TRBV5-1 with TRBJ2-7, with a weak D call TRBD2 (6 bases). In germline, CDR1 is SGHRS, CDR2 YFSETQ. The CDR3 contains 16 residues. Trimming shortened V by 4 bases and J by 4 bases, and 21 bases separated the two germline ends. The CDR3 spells CASSTDTGTPTYEQYF. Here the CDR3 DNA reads TGCGCCAGCAGCACGGATACCGGGACTCCCACATACGAGCAGTACTTC.

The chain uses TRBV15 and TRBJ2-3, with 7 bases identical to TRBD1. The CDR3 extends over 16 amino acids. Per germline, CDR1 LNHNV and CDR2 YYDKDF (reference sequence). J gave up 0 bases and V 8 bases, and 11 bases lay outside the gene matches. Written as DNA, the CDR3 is TGTGCCACCTCTAAAGGGACAGTTACTAGCACAGATACGCAGTATTTT. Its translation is CATSKGTVTSTDTQYF.

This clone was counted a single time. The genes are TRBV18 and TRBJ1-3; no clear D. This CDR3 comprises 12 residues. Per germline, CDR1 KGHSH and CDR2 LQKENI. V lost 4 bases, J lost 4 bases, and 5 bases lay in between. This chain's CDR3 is CASSHEGNTIYF. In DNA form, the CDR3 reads TGTGCCAGCTCACACGAGGGAAACACCATATATTTT.

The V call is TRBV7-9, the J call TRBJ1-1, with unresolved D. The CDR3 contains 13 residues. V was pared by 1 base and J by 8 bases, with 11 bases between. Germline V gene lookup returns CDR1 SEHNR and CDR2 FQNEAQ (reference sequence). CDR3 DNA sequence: TGTGCCAGCAGCTTAGTAGCTGGGCCCGAAGCTTTCTTT. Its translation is CASSLVAGPEAFF.

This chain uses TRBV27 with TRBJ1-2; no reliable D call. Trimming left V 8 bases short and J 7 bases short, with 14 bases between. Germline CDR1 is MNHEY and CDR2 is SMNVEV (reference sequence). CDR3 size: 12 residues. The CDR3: CASYDGTGGYTF. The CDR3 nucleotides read TGTGCCAGCTACGATGGCACGGGTGGCTACACCTTC.

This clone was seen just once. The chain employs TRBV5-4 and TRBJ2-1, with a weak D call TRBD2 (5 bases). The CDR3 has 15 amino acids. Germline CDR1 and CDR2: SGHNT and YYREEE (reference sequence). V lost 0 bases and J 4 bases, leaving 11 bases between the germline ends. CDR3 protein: CASSLGGVGYNEQFF. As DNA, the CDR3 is TGTGCCAGCAGCTTGGGGGGAGTGGGTTACAATGAGCAGTTCTTC.

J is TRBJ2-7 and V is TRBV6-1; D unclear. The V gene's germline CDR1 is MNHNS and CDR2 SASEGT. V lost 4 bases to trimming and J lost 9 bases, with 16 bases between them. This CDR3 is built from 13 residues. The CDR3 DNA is TGTGCCAGCAGTGGAGGATCAAGCGTACCGCAGTACTTC. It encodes CASSGGSSVPQYF.

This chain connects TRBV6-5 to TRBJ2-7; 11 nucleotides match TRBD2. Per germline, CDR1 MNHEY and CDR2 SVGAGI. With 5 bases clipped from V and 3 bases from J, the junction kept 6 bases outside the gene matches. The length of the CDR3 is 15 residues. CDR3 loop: CASSPAGTSGYEQYF. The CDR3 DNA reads TGTGCCAGCAGTCCAGCCGGGACTAGCGGCTACGAGCAGTACTTC.